This is a list of T cell receptor beta chains from one sample in a study of cytomegalovirus exposure and HLA in healthy donors. Profiled with immunoSEQ multiplex PCR; TCRdb holds only in-frame clones, not every one. The sample includes 150,000 to 200,000 clones, about three quarters of them seen just once. The sequenced sample consisted of PBMCs. The receptors originated from a man between 18 and 35 years old in good health and CMV-seronegative. CDR3s include the opening cysteine and the closing phenylalanine or tryptophan. Each record gives: V gene, clone size, J gene, D gene, CDR3 protein, CDR3 DNA. The D gene is left open where the match is weak. Part of the rows lack a size; the others show once, few, many or a class for expanded clones.

>TRBV6-4|-|TRBJ2-1|TRBD2
CASSDSGGARYNEQFF
TGTGCCAGCAGTGACTCCGGGGGGGCCAGATACAATGAGCAGTTCTTC
>TRBV27|-|TRBJ2-7|-
CASSLSAGRYEQYF
TGTGCCAGCAGTTTATCGGCAGGGCGCTACGAGCAGTACTTC
>TRBV30|-|TRBJ2-7|TRBD1
CAWSTDRGYEQYF
TGTGCCTGGAGTACGGACAGGGGCTACGAGCAGTACTTC
>TRBV7-2|-|TRBJ1-2|-
CASSLVQYYGYTF
TGTGCCAGCAGCTTAGTACAGTACTATGGCTACACCTTC
>TRBV15|-|TRBJ1-2|-
CATSRVITPGCGYTF
TGTGCCACCAGCAGAGTTATCACCCCAGGGTGTGGCTACACCTTC
>TRBV7-2|few|TRBJ2-3|TRBD2
CASSPSGGRVTDTQYF
TGTGCCAGCAGCCCGAGCGGGGGGCGGGTCACAGATACGCAGTATTTT
>TRBV27|few|TRBJ2-1|-
CASSLRQLGNEQFF
TGTGCCAGCAGTTTACGACAGTTGGGCAATGAGCAGTTCTTC
>TRBV15|once|TRBJ2-1|TRBD2
CATSRDGTSGSNEQFF
TGTGCCACCAGCAGAGATGGGACTAGCGGGAGTAATGAGCAGTTCTTC
>TRBV18|few|TRBJ1-1|-
CASSPLGAGEGSEAFF
TGTGCCAGCTCACCACTCGGGGCAGGGGAAGGTAGTGAAGCTTTCTTT
>TRBV28|-|TRBJ1-2|TRBD1
CASRFLGTGGRIYGYTF
TGTGCCAGCAGGTTCCTAGGGACAGGGGGTAGGATCTATGGCTACACCTTC
>TRBV13|-|TRBJ1-1|TRBD1
CASSPSRGTGTEAFF
TGTGCCAGCAGCCCGTCCAGGGGGACGGGCACTGAAGCTTTCTTT